This record looks at one T cell receptor (beta chain) sequence and its context. Its antigen is unknown. CDR1 and CDR2 (germline): DFQATT, SNEGSKA (reference sequence). CDR3 length equals 14 residues. V dropped 1 base and J dropped 3; count of bases not matched to a gene: 4. This specimen belongs to a study of T-cell memory formation after mild COVID-19. Study at large: Clustering of TCRs was largely donor specific. General study points: Clones which contracted sat mainly in CM and EM if CD4+, and in EMRA if CD8+. That cross-reactive memory joined was suggested by some responding clones appearing in pre-infection memory.

TCR alpha and TCR beta cDNA libraries carrying sample barcodes and UMIs came from 5'RACE with constant-segment primers. TCRdb independently ran MiXCR on the 5' RACE reads; one entry per CDR3 protein. The repertoire holds about 110,000 distinct CDR3 sequences, with roughly a sixth as singletons. The sequenced material came from PBMCs or a T cell subset sorted from them (not recorded which). The chain carries TRBV20-1 and TRBJ2-5, with 8 bases aligning to TRBD1. This TCR was sampled from a man in his late teens or twenties who had mild COVID-19 (a few samples of this study predate the infection). Cell type and time point are not known. The CDR3 DNA follows: TGCAGTGCTAGAGCCCACAGGGGGGAAGAGACCCAGTACTTC. Protein product: CSARAHRGEETQYF.